This entry lists 11 T cell receptor beta chains sequenced from one sample in a study of OX40 agonist ivuxolimab in advanced cancers. The data were produced by immunoSEQ multiplex PCR, yet TCRdb's version contains in-frame clones alone and is incomplete. The repertoire includes about 70,000 clones, 78% of them detected once, and roughly 5.4% sits in the top ten. Here the sequenced sample was CD4+ or CD8+ T cells sorted from blood, taken in a trial of the OX40 agonist ivuxolimab. The receptors here all came from an adult with an advanced solid tumor such as melanoma, head and neck, liver or kidney cancer.

This chain connects TRBV27 to TRBJ2-7; D assignment may be TRBD1 or TRBD2 (6 bases each). Germline lookup yields CDR1 MNHEY and CDR2 SMNVEV (reference sequence). The CDR3 spans 18 residues. V lost 1 base and J lost 0, with 19 bases in between. In nucleotides, the CDR3 is TGTGCCAGCAGTTTATTTGGGGGGCCGGGACGGAGCTCCTACGAGCAGTACTTC. It codes for CASSLFGGPGRSSYEQYF.

This chain joins TRBV7-6 and TRBJ2-2, with D tentatively TRBD1 (5 bases). This CDR3 has 16 amino acids. CDR1 and CDR2 (germline): SGHVS, FNYEAQ. V lost 0 bases, J lost 6 bases, and 14 bases lay in between. The CDR3 DNA follows: TGTGCCAGCAGCTTAGCAGGGGTGCAAGGGGCCGGGGAGCTGTTTTTT. Translated: CASSLAGVQGAGELFF.

The chain uses TRBV10-3 and TRBJ1-1; D is uncertain. Between the trimmed V and J ends, which lost 3 bases and 4 bases, there was a span of 15 bases. The CDR3 is made up of 15 amino acids. Germline values: CDR1 ENHRY, CDR2 SYGVKD. CDR3 amino acids: CAISDPVRRGTEAFF. The CDR3 DNA follows: TGTGCCATCAGTGACCCAGTCCGGAGAGGCACTGAAGCTTTCTTT.

This chain uses TRBV15 with TRBJ1-2, with TRBD1 matching 7 bases. Trimming removed 0 bases from V and 6 bases from J; junction bases left unmatched: 10. The length of the CDR3 is 16 residues. The V gene's germline CDR1 is LNHNV and CDR2 YYDKDF (reference sequence). Here the CDR3 DNA reads TGTGCCACCAGCAGAGATGGGGCAGGGGGGTCGGATGGCTACACCTTC. Encoded protein: CATSRDGAGGSDGYTF.

This clone was seen a single time. The V and J genes are TRBV2 and TRBJ1-2; D unclear. Germline CDR1 SNHLY, CDR2 FYNNEI. The CDR3 runs 14 residues. Deletions cut 4 bases from V and 4 bases from J, with 13 bases between. CDR3 nucleotides: TGTGCCAGCAGTGCCGACGGACTGATCTATGGCTACACCTTC. Protein product: CASSADGLIYGYTF.

The chain is built from TRBV19 and TRBJ1-3, with 8 nucleotides matching TRBD1. Germline V lookup: CDR1 LNHDA, CDR2 SQIVND (reference sequence). Trimming removed 5 bases from V and 8 bases from J; junction bases left unmatched: 11. The CDR3 has 15 amino acids. CDR3 in amino acids: CASSSPGQAEDTIYF. The CDR3 DNA is TGTGCCAGTAGTTCTCCGGGACAGGCCGAGGACACCATATATTTT.

The chain recombines TRBV5-1 with TRBJ1-4, with 7 nucleotides matching TRBD1. The V gene end was trimmed by 0 bases and the J gene end by 9 bases; junction bases not matched to a gene: 8. Germline CDR1 and CDR2: SGHRS and YFSETQ. The CDR3 has 15 residues. CDR3 loop: CASSLDSGTVKKLFF. CDR3 in DNA: TGCGCCAGCAGCTTGGATTCCGGGACAGTTAAAAAACTGTTTTTT.

The chain couples TRBV29-1 to TRBJ2-1; 9 bases agree with TRBD2. CDR3 size: 11 residues. The V gene's germline CDR1 is SQVTM and CDR2 ANQGSEA. V shed 4 bases and J 12 bases; nucleotides not matched to a gene: 4. The CDR3: CSVASGMGQFF. CDR3 DNA: TGCAGCGTTGCTAGCGGGATGGGGCAGTTCTTC.

The chain employs TRBV6-5 and TRBJ2-7; D might be TRBD2 (5 bases). This CDR3 has 13 amino acids. Trimming took 6 bases from V and 7 from J, leaving 16 bases between them. The germline V gene has CDR1 MNHEY and CDR2 SVGAGI. CDR3 coding DNA: TGTGCCAGCAGCCGGGCCCAACCGGGGGAGCAGTACTTC. Its translation: CASSRAQPGEQYF.

The chain is built from TRBV7-2 and TRBJ2-2; 9 bases align to TRBD2. Trimming removed 1 base from V and 6 bases from J; junction bases left unmatched: 12. CDR3 size: 18 residues. CDR1 is SGHTA and CDR2 is FQGNSA in the germline V gene. The CDR3 DNA follows: TGTGCCAGCAGCTTAGAGAGCCTCTTTGCGGGAGGGGCCGGGGAGCTGTTTTTT. This sequence encodes CASSLESLFAGGAGELFF.

This clone has just one count. The CDR3 sequence: CASRGSRDMNTEAFF. DNA of the CDR3: TGTGCCAGCAGAGGTTCGAGGGACATGAACACTGAAGCTTTCTTT. The chain links TRBV6-5 to TRBJ1-1; TRBD1 might be the D (6 bases). Germline V gene data show CDR1 as MNHEY and CDR2 as SVGAGI. Deletions cut 6 bases from V and 0 bases from J, with 14 bases between. CDR3 length: 15 residues.